These 32 T cell receptor beta chains came from one sample sequenced in a study of T cell responses to AZD1222 COVID-19 vaccine. Sequenced by immunoSEQ multiplex PCR; TCRdb stores in-frame clones only, minus some. Here the sample spans 95,000 to 150,000 clones, roughly 86% being singletons. The sequences come from peripheral blood, collected on day 0 of AZD1222 vaccination. Receptors originate from an adult in good health.

This rearrangement joins TRBV5-1 to TRBJ2-3; D gene unclear. Trimming left V 4 bases short and J 2 bases short, with 14 bases between. The germline V gene encodes CDR1 SGHRS and CDR2 YFSETQ. The length of the CDR3 is 15 residues. The CDR3 DNA sequence: TGCGCCAGCAGCCCGGGCGAGCTATACACAGATACGCAGTATTTT. Translating it yields CASSPGELYTDTQYF.

The chain carries TRBV29-1 and TRBJ2-1, with D hard to call. Trimming removed 1 base from V and 9 bases from J, with 19 bases in between. The CDR3 totals 15 residues. Germline V CDR1 and CDR2: SQVTM, ANQGSEA. DNA of the CDR3: TGCAGCGTTGAAGGGATGGGAAGCATGGCTGGTGAGCAGTTCTTC. This translates into CSVEGMGSMAGEQFF.

This clone was counted a few times. This chain uses TRBV3-1 (or the pseudogene TRBV3-2) with TRBJ1-4, with 7 bases identical to TRBD1. CDR1 is LGHDT, CDR2 YNNKEL, per germline (reference sequence). J gave up 2 bases and V 4 bases, and 7 bases lay outside the gene matches. The CDR3 spans 16 residues. The CDR3 protein is CASSPGQVRTNEKLFF. Here the CDR3 DNA reads TGTGCCAGCAGCCCCGGACAGGTCCGCACTAATGAAAAACTGTTTTTT.

This sequence joins TRBV2 and TRBJ2-2, with D perhaps TRBD2 (6 bases). V dropped 4 bases and J dropped 6 bases, with 12 bases sitting between them. This CDR3 spans 14 amino acids. The germline gives CDR1 SNHLY, CDR2 FYNNEI. The CDR3 DNA is TGTGCCAGCAGTGTGGCCCGCGGGGCCGGGGAGCTGTTTTTT. Translation: CASSVARGAGELFF.

This clone was observed a few times. The J gene is TRBJ2-3, the V gene TRBV18, with 12 bases matching TRBD1. The junction had 2 bases not matched to a gene; V was cut back by 4 bases and J by 3 bases. CDR1 and CDR2 from the germline V gene are KGHSH and LQKENI. The CDR3 loop spans 15 amino acids. CDR3 residues: CASSRDRGRTDTQYF. The CDR3 bases are TGTGCCAGCTCACGGGACAGGGGGCGAACAGATACGCAGTATTTT.

J is TRBJ2-1 and V is TRBV10-2; the match to TRBD2 covers 11 bases. Germline lookup yields CDR1 WSHSY and CDR2 SAAADI. The CDR3 spans 16 residues. V lost 6 bases to trimming and J lost 3 bases; unmatched junction nucleotides: 7. This CDR3 is CASRDTGTSGYNEQFF. Written as DNA, the CDR3 is TGCGCCAGCAGAGACACCGGGACTAGCGGCTACAATGAGCAGTTCTTC.

The chain couples TRBV28 to TRBJ1-2, with 10 bases aligning to TRBD1. The CDR3 totals 14 residues. Trimming cost V 5 bases and J 6 bases; bases outside gene matches: 6. The V gene's germline CDR1 is MDHEN and CDR2 SYDVKM. The CDR3, as DNA: TGTGCCAGCAGTACCGGACAGGGGGTGGATGGCTACACCTTC. Its protein is CASSTGQGVDGYTF.

The J gene is TRBJ1-4, the V gene TRBV6-6; 7 nucleotides line up with TRBD1. Germline V gene lookup returns CDR1 MNHNY and CDR2 SVGAGI (reference sequence). The CDR3 is 16 residues long. The V gene end was trimmed by 5 bases and the J gene end by 2 bases; junction bases not matched to a gene: 8. DNA of the CDR3: TGTGCCAGCAGTCGGACAGGAGGGGTGACTAATGAAAAACTGTTTTTT. Its protein is CASSRTGGVTNEKLFF.

The rearrangement uses TRBV19 and TRBJ2-7; D uncertain. This CDR3 has 17 residues. Germline CDR1 and CDR2: LNHDA and SQIVND (reference sequence). Between the trimmed V and J ends, which lost 6 bases and 0 bases, there was a span of 21 bases. Written as DNA, the CDR3 is TGTGCCAGTAGCCTGGGTAGTACCGGGTATTCCTCCTACGAGCAGTACTTC. Its translation: CASSLGSTGYSSYEQYF.

The chain carries TRBV7-8 and TRBJ1-1; TRBD1 is a possible D gene (6 bases). Looked up from germline, CDR1 is SGHVS and CDR2 is FQNEAQ. Trimming stripped 4 bases from V and 2 bases from J, with 14 bases between. The CDR3 has 15 amino acids. In DNA, the CDR3 is TGTGCCAGCAGCTCCCAGGGCAGGGGTAACACTGAAGCTTTCTTT. This encodes CASSSQGRGNTEAFF.

The V call is TRBV4-1, the J call TRBJ2-1; 9 nucleotides align to TRBD2. V dropped 1 base and J dropped 3; count of bases not matched to a gene: 4. This CDR3 is 16 amino acids long. Germline lookup yields CDR1 MGHRA and CDR2 YSYEKL. In DNA, the CDR3 is TGCGCCAGCAGCCAAGGGATGACTAGCGGCTACAATGAGCAGTTCTTC. This codes for CASSQGMTSGYNEQFF.

The DNA for the CDR3 is TGTGCCAGCAGTTACGGGAGCGGAACTTTTCAAGAGACCCAGTACTTC. The encoded protein is CASSYGSGTFQETQYF. V gene TRBV6-5 combines with J gene TRBJ2-5, with a tentative D call TRBD2 (5 bases). Trimming left V 2 bases short and J 2 bases short, with 15 bases between. Germline values: CDR1 MNHEY, CDR2 SVGAGI. This CDR3 has 16 amino acids.

The chain has TRBV7-9 and TRBJ2-3, with 8 bases that match TRBD2. In germline, CDR1 is SEHNR, CDR2 FQNEAQ (reference sequence). Trimming removed 2 bases from V and 3 bases from J; junction bases left unmatched: 4. This CDR3 spans 15 amino acids. The CDR3 protein is CASSLMERGTDTQYF. The CDR3 coding sequence is TGTGCCAGCAGCTTAATGGAGCGGGGGACAGATACGCAGTATTTT.

This sequence joins TRBV18 and TRBJ1-1; D possibly corresponds to TRBD1 (5 bases). Trimming took 1 base from V and 1 from J, leaving 16 bases between them. Per germline, CDR1 KGHSH and CDR2 LQKENI. The CDR3 totals 17 residues. The DNA for the CDR3 is TGTGCCAGCTCACCACTTCTGGGGCGTGAGAGGAACACTGAAGCTTTCTTT. Its protein is CASSPLLGRERNTEAFF.

CDR3 amino acids: CASSLETNTEAFF. The CDR3 region has the DNA TGTGCCAGCAGTTTGGAGACGAACACTGAAGCTTTCTTT. This chain links TRBV12-3 or TRBV12-4 with TRBJ1-1; D remains unclear. The CDR3 runs 13 residues. Trimming removed 3 bases from V and 1 base from J, with 6 bases in between.

This clone was detected once. V and J are TRBV6-1 and TRBJ2-3; 8 bases line up with TRBD2. The germline V gene encodes CDR1 MNHNS and CDR2 SASEGT. The CDR3 has 16 residues. Germline trimming cut 2 bases from V and 2 bases from J; bases unmatched to any gene: 6. For the CDR3, the DNA is TGTGCCAGCAGTGAAAGGGCGGGGGGTGTCACAGATACGCAGTATTTT. It specifies CASSERAGGVTDTQYF.

A single count supports this clone. The genes are TRBV3-1 (or the pseudogene TRBV3-2) and TRBJ1-4; possibly TRBD1 for D (5 bases). Germline values: CDR1 LGHDT, CDR2 YNNKEL (reference sequence). The ends were cut back, 4 bases at V and 7 bases at J, with 10 bases in the middle. The CDR3 totals 13 residues. The CDR3 DNA sequence: TGTGCCAGCAGCCCACCGGGGGGTGAAAAACTGTTTTTT. Translated: CASSPPGGEKLFF.

The chain is built from TRBV13 and TRBJ1-2; D not certain. Trimming removed 5 bases at V and 0 bases at J, with 13 bases between. This CDR3 contains 15 residues. CDR1 and CDR2 from the germline V gene are PRHDT and FYEKMQ (reference sequence). CDR3 in DNA: TGTGCCAGCAGCGAATTTACAGCCACTAACTATGGCTACACCTTC. It translates to CASSEFTATNYGYTF.

This sequence joins TRBV6-1 and TRBJ2-7; D gene unclear. Germline V gene data show CDR1 as MNHNS and CDR2 as SASEGT. This CDR3 has 15 residues. V gave up 0 bases and J gave up 2 bases, with 11 bases separating them. The CDR3 DNA sequence: TGTGCCAGCAGTGAAGCGCGCGGTATAACCTACGAGCAGTACTTC. Protein: CASSEARGITYEQYF.

The CDR3 DNA reads as TGTGCCAGTAGCACGGACACCTCCCCCGCAACTAATGAAAAACTGTTTTTT. The encoded protein is CASSTDTSPATNEKLFF. V and J are TRBV19 and TRBJ1-4; D perhaps matches TRBD1 (5 bases). Per the germline V gene, CDR1 is LNHDA and CDR2 is SQIVND (reference sequence). The CDR3 has 17 amino acids. Trimming stripped 6 bases from V and 0 bases from J, with 17 bases between.

This clone was detected many times. The CDR3 DNA reads TGCAGTGCTTCGACAGAAAAAGAAGCTTTCTTT. Residues: CSASTEKEAFF. The genes are TRBV20-1 and TRBJ1-1; D is possibly TRBD1 (5 bases). The CDR3 has 11 amino acids. Between the trimmed V and J ends, which lost 5 bases and 8 bases, there was a span of 12 bases. Per the germline V gene, CDR1 is DFQATT and CDR2 is SNEGSKA (reference sequence).

The rearrangement joins TRBV6-5 to TRBJ2-7, with 10 bases matching TRBD1. Trimming at V came to 6 bases and at J to 3 bases, leaving 5 bases not matched to a gene. Germline CDR1 MNHEY, CDR2 SVGAGI. The CDR3 is 14 residues long. The chain's CDR3 is CASRYGTGVYEQYF. In nucleotides, the CDR3 is TGTGCCAGCAGATACGGGACAGGGGTCTACGAGCAGTACTTC.

The V call is TRBV5-4, the J call TRBJ1-6; D unclear. Trimming shortened V by 7 bases and J by 6 bases, and 11 bases separated the two germline ends. Germline V gives CDR1 SGHNT, CDR2 YYREEE (reference sequence). CDR3 length: 13 residues. The CDR3 DNA follows: TGTGCCAGCCAAGGAGCCCCTAATTCACCCCTCCACTTT. Its protein is CASQGAPNSPLHF.

V usage is TRBV29-1 and J usage is TRBJ2-7; maybe TRBD2 (6 bases). V gave up 0 bases and J gave up 5 bases, with 23 bases separating them. There are 17 residues in the CDR3. Germline V gene sequence: CDR1 SQVTM, CDR2 ANQGSEA. The CDR3 here is CSVEDGLGAGRSDEQYF. The CDR3 DNA reads as TGCAGCGTTGAAGACGGCCTGGGTGCGGGGCGTAGCGACGAGCAGTACTTC.

This clone was observed a single time. V gene TRBV7-9 combines with J gene TRBJ1-3; D possibly corresponds to TRBD1 (5 bases). CDR1 is SEHNR, CDR2 FQNEAQ, per germline (reference sequence). V shed 8 bases and J shed 7 bases, with 21 bases lying between them. This CDR3 is built from 15 residues. In DNA, the CDR3 is TGTGCCAGCGGACAAATTGGGGTGGAGGGGAACACCATATATTTT. Its translation is CASGQIGVEGNTIYF. Full variable domain (rest looked up from reference TRBV7-9 and TRBJ1-3): DTGVSQNPRHKITKRGQNVTFRCDPISEHNRLYWYRQTLGQGPEFLTYFQNEAQLEKSRLLSDRFSAERPKGSFSTLEIQRTEQGDSAMYLCASGQIGVEGNTIYFGEGSWLTVV.

A few counts support this clone. The genes are TRBV19 and TRBJ2-1; TRBD2 aligns across 7 bases. The CDR3 contains 16 residues. Losses at the gene ends were 7 bases for V and 5 bases for J; bases not matched to a gene: 14. CDR1 is LNHDA, CDR2 SQIVND, per germline (reference sequence). CDR3 amino acids: CASTPFGGGPNNEQFF. CDR3 DNA sequence: TGTGCCAGTACCCCATTTGGGGGAGGGCCCAACAATGAGCAGTTCTTC.

This chain links TRBV18 with TRBJ1-3; unclear D gene. The V and J ends lost 0 bases and 9 bases respectively, with 12 bases between them. CDR1 and CDR2 (germline): KGHSH, LQKENI. The CDR3 has 14 amino acids. CDR3 DNA: TGTGCCAGCTCACCACCGGCTTCAGAACGCACCATATATTTT. Translated: CASSPPASERTIYF.

In nucleotides, the CDR3 is TGTGCCAACGAACTTAGCGGGAAGTCAACGTACTTC. This sequence encodes CANELSGKSTYF. This chain joins TRBV2 and TRBJ2-5, with 8 nucleotides matching TRBD2. Germline CDR1 reads SNHLY; CDR2 reads FYNNEI. CDR3 length equals 12 residues. V lost 10 bases, J lost 13 bases, and 14 bases stayed unmatched.

The V gene is TRBV7-6, the J gene TRBJ2-6; possible D gene TRBD2, 5 bases. V was shortened by 5 bases and J by 0 bases, with 8 bases between the two germline ends. CDR3 length equals 15 residues. Per germline, CDR1 SGHVS and CDR2 FNYEAQ. The CDR3 reads CASSARGSGANVLTF. DNA for the CDR3: TGTGCCAGCAGCGCCCGGGGCTCTGGGGCCAACGTCCTGACTTTC.

This clone was seen a few times. V gene TRBV3-1 (or the pseudogene TRBV3-2) combines with J gene TRBJ1-2; the D is unclear. Germline-derived CDR1 and CDR2 are LGHDT and YNNKEL (reference sequence). V gave up 1 base and J gave up 4 bases, with 10 bases separating them. The CDR3 has 14 residues. The DNA of the CDR3 is TGTGCCAGCAGCCAAGCCCCGGGGATCTATGGCTACACCTTC. It encodes CASSQAPGIYGYTF.

This clone was observed a single time. This sequence joins TRBV5-6 and TRBJ1-6, with 9 bases lining up with TRBD1. Trimming cost V 3 bases and J 7 bases; bases outside gene matches: 5. CDR3 length: 15 residues. The germline V gene encodes CDR1 SGHDT and CDR2 YYEEEE. The CDR3 sequence: CASSWGQGWNSPLHF. As DNA, the CDR3 is TGTGCCAGCAGCTGGGGACAGGGATGGAATTCACCCCTCCACTTT.

This clone was picked up one time. The chain is built from TRBV11-2 and TRBJ2-7; 8 bases line up with TRBD2. Germline-derived CDR1 and CDR2 are SGHAT and FQNNGV. CDR3 length: 14 residues. Unmatched junction bases numbered 8, after V lost 4 bases and J lost 6 bases. CDR3 sequence (DNA): TGTGCCAGCAGCTCTCCGGGACTAGGGCGCGAGCAGTACTTC. Translating gives CASSSPGLGREQYF.